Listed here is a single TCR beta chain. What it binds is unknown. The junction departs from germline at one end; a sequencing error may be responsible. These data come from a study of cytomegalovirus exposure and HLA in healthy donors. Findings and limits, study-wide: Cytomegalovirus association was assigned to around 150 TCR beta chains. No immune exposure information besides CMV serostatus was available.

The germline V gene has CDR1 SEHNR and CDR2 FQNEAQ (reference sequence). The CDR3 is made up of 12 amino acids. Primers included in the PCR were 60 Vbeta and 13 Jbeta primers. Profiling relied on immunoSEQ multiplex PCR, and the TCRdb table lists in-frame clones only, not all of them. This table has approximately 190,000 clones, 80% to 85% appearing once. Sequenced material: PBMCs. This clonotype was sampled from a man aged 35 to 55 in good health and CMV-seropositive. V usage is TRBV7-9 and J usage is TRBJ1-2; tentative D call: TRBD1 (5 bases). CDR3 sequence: CSSREGDYGYTF. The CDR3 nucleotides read TGTTCCAGCAGAGAAGGGGATTACGGCTACACCTTC.